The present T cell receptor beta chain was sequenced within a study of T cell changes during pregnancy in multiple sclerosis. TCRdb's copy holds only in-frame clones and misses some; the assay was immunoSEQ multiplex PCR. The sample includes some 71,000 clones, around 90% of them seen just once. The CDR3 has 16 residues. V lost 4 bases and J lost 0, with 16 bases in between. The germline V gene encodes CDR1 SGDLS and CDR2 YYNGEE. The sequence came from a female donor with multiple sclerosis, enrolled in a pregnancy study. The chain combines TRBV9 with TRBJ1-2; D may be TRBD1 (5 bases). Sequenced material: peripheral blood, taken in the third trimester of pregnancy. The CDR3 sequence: CASSRGDGSANYGYTF. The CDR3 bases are TGTGCCAGCAGCCGGGGGGACGGAAGTGCTAACTATGGCTACACCTTC.